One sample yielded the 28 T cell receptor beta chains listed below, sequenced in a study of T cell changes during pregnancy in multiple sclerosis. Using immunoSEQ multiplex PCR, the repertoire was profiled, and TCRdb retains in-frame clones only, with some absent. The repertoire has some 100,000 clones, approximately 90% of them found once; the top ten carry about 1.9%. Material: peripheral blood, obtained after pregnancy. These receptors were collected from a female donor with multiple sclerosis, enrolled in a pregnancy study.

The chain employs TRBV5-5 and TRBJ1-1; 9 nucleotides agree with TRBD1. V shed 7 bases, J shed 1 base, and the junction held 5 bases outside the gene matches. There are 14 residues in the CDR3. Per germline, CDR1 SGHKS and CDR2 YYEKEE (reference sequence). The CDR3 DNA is TGTGCCAGCCAACAGGGGGCCACGAACACTGAAGCTTTCTTT. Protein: CASQQGATNTEAFF.

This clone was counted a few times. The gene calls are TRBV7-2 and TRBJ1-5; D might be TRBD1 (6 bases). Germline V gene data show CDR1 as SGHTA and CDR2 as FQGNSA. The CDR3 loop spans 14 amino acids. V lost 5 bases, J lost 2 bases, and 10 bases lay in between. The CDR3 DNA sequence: TGTGCCAGCAGCCTGTCAGGGGGCAATCAGCCCCAGCATTTT. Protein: CASSLSGGNQPQHF.

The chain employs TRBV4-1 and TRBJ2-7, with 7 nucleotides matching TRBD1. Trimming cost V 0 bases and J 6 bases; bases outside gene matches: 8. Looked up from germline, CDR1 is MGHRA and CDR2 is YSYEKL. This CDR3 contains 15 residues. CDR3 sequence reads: CASSQDNRGIGEQYF. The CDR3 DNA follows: TGCGCCAGCAGCCAAGATAACAGGGGAATTGGCGAGCAGTACTTC.

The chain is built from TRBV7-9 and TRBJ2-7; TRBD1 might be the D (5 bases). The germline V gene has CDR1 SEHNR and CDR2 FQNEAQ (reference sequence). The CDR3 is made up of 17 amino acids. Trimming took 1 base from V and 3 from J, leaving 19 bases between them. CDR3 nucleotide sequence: TGTGCCAGCAGCTTAGTCCAGGGCCCACTCGTGCTCTACGAGCAGTACTTC. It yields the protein CASSLVQGPLVLYEQYF.

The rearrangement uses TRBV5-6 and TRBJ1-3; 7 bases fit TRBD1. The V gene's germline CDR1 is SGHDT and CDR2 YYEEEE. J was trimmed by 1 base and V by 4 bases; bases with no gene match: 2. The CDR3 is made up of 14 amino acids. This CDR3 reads CASSPTGSGNTIYF. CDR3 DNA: TGTGCCAGCAGCCCGACAGGGTCTGGAAACACCATATATTTT. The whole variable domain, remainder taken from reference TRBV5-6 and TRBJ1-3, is DAGVTQSPTHLIKTRGQQVTLRCSPKSGHDTVSWYQQALGQGPQFIFQYYEEEERQRGNFPDRFSGHQFPNYSSELNVNALLLGDSALYLCASSPTGSGNTIYFGEGSWLTVV.

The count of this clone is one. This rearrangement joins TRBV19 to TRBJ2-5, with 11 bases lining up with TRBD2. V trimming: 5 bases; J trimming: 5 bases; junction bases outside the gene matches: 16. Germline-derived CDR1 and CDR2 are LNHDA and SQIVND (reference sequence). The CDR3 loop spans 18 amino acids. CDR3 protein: CASSPLTGLAGGFETQYF. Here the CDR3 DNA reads TGTGCCAGTAGTCCCCTCACGGGGCTAGCGGGAGGTTTTGAGACCCAGTACTTC.

The CDR3 coding sequence is TGTGCCACCCAGGACAGTTTGAACACTGAAGCTTTCTTT. It yields the protein CATQDSLNTEAFF. The V call is TRBV10-3, the J call TRBJ1-1, with D possibly being TRBD1 (6 bases). Germline CDR1 is ENHRY and CDR2 is SYGVKD. This CDR3 is built from 13 residues. Between the trimmed V and J ends, which lost 10 bases and 0 bases, there was a span of 12 bases.

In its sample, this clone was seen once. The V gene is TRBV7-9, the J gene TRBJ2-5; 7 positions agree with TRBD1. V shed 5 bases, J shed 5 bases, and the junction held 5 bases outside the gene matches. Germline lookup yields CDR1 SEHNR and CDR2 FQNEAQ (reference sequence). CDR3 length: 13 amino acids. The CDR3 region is CASSLPTGETQYF. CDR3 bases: TGTGCCAGCAGCCTACCGACAGGGGAGACCCAGTACTTC.

CDR3 sequence (DNA): TGTGCCAGCAGCTCGAAATCAGGGGGCACCGGGGAGCTGTTTTTT. As protein: CASSSKSGGTGELFF. This chain uses TRBV7-2 with TRBJ2-2; the match to TRBD1 covers 7 bases. J was trimmed by 4 bases and V by 4 bases; bases with no gene match: 6. In germline, CDR1 is SGHTA, CDR2 FQGNSA. The CDR3 loop spans 15 amino acids.

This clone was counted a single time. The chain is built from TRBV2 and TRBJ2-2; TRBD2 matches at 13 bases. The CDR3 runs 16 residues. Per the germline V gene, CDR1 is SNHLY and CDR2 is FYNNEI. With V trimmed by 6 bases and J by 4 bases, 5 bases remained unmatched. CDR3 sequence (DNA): TGTGCCAGCAGGAAGACTAGCGGGGGGATCACCGGGGAGCTGTTTTTT. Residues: CASRKTSGGITGELFF. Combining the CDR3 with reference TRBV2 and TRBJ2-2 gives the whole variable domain EPEVTQTPSHQVTQMGQEVILRCVPISNHLYFYWYRQILGQKVEFLVSFYNNEISEKSEIFDDQFSVERPDGSNFTLKIRSTKLEDSAMYFCASRKTSGGITGELFFGEGSRLTVL.

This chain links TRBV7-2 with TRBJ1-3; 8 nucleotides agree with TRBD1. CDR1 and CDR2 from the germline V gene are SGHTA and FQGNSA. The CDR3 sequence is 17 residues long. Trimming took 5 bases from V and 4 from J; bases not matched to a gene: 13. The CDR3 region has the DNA TGTGCCAGCAGCCGATTTAGGACAGGGTCGACGGGAAACACCATATATTTT. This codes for CASSRFRTGSTGNTIYF.

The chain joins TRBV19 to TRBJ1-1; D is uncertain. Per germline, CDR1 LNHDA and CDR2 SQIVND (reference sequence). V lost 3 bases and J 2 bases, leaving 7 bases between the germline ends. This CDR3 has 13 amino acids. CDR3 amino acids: CASSIETNTEAFF. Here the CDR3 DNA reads TGTGCCAGTAGTATTGAGACTAACACTGAAGCTTTCTTT.

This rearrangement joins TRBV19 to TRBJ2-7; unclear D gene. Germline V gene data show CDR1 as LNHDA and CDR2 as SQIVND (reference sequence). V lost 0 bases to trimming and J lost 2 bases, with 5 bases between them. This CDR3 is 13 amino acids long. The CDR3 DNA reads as TGTGCCAGTAGTATAGACCCTCCCTACGAGCAGTACTTC. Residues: CASSIDPPYEQYF.

CDR3 in amino acids: CASSFGGTGANVLTF. The CDR3 DNA follows: TGTGCCAGCAGCTTTGGAGGGACTGGGGCCAACGTCCTGACTTTC. This sequence joins TRBV5-4 and TRBJ2-6, with a tentative D call TRBD2 (6 bases). CDR3 length: 15 residues. Germline V gene sequence: CDR1 SGHNT, CDR2 YYREEE (reference sequence). Deletions cut 2 bases from V and 2 bases from J, with 8 bases between. The variable domain in full, with the rest retrieved from reference TRBV5-4 and TRBJ2-6, is ETGVTQSPTHLIKTRGQQVTLRCSSQSGHNTVSWYQQALGQGPQFIFQYYREEENGRGNFPPRFSGLQFPNYSSELNVNALELDDSALYLCASSFGGTGANVLTFGAGSRLTVL.

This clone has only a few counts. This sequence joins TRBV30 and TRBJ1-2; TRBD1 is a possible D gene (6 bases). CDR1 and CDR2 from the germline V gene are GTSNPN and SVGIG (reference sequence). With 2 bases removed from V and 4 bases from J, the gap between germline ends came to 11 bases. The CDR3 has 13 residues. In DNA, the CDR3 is TGTGCCTGGAGTTGGACAGACCTCTATGGCTACACCTTC. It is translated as CAWSWTDLYGYTF. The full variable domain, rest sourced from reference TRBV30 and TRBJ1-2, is SQTIHQWPATLVQPVGSPLSLECTVEGTSNPNLYWYRQAAGRGLQLLFYSVGIGQISSEVPQNLSASRPQDRQFILSSKKLLLSDSGFYLCAWSWTDLYGYTFGSGTRLTVV.

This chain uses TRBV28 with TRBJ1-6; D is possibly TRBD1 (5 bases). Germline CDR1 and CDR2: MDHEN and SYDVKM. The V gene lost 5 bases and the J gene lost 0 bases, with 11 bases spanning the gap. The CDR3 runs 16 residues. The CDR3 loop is CASSPGGNSYNSPLHF. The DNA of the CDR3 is TGTGCCAGCAGTCCGGGGGGGAACTCCTATAATTCACCCCTCCACTTT.

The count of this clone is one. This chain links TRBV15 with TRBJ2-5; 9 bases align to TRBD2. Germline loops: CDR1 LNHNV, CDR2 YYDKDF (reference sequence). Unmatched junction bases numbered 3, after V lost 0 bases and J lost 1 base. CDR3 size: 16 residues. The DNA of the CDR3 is TGTGCCACCAGCAGAGATTCGACTAGCGGCCAAGAGACCCAGTACTTC. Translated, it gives CATSRDSTSGQETQYF.

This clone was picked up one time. The CDR3 protein is CASRQGGRSTEAFF. DNA for the CDR3: TGTGCCAGCAGACAGGGAGGGCGTAGCACTGAAGCTTTCTTT. V usage is TRBV27 and J usage is TRBJ1-1; D perhaps matches TRBD1 (6 bases). The CDR3 is 14 residues long. Germline CDR1 reads MNHEY; CDR2 reads SMNVEV (reference sequence). V was shortened by 6 bases and J by 4 bases, with 15 bases between the two germline ends.

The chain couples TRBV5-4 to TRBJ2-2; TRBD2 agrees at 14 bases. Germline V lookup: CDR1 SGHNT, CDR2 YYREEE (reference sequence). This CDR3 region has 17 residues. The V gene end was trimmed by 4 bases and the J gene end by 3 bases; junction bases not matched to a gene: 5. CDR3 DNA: TGTGCCAGCAGCAAGGGACTAGCGGGAGCGGACACCGGGGAGCTGTTTTTT. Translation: CASSKGLAGADTGELFF.

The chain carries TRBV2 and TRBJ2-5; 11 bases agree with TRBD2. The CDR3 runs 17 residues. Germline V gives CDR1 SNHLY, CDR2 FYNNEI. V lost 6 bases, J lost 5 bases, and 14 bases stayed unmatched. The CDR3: CASRARTSGGQRETQYF. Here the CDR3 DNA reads TGTGCCAGCAGGGCGAGAACTAGCGGGGGCCAGCGGGAGACCCAGTACTTC.

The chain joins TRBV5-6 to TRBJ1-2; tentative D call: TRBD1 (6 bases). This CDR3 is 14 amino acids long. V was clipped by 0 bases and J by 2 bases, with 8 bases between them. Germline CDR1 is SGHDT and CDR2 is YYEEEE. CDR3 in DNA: TGTGCCAGCAGCTTGGATACAGGGAACTATGGCTACACCTTC. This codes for CASSLDTGNYGYTF. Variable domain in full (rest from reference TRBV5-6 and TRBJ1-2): DAGVTQSPTHLIKTRGQQVTLRCSPKSGHDTVSWYQQALGQGPQFIFQYYEEEERQRGNFPDRFSGHQFPNYSSELNVNALLLGDSALYLCASSLDTGNYGYTFGSGTRLTVV.

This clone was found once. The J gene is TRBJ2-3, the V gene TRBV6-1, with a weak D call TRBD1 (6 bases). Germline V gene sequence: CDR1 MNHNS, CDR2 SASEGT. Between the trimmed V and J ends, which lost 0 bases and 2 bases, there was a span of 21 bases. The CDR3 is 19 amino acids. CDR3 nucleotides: TGTGCCAGCAGTGAAGCACTCTCGAATGGGCAGGGGTCCACAGATACGCAGTATTTT. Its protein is CASSEALSNGQGSTDTQYF.

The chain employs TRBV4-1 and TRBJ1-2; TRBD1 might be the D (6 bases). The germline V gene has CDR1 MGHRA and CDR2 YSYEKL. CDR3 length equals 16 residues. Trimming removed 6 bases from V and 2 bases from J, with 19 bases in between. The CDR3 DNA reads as TGCGCCAGCAGGCCGAATCTGGCAGGGGCGAACTATGGCTACACCTTC. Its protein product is CASRPNLAGANYGYTF.

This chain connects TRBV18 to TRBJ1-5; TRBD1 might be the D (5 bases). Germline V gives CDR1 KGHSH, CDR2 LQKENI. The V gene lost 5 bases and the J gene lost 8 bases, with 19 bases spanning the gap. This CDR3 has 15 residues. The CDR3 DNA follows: TGTGCCAGCTCATCCCGTCGGGGACGGGAGGAGCCCCAGCATTTT. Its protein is CASSSRRGREEPQHF.

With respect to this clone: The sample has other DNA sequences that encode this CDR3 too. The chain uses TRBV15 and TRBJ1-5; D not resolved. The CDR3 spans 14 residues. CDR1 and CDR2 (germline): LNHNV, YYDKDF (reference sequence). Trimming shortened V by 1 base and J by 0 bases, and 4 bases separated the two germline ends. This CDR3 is CATSRGYSNQPQHF. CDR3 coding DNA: TGTGCCACCAGCAGAGGCTATAGCAATCAGCCCCAGCATTTT.

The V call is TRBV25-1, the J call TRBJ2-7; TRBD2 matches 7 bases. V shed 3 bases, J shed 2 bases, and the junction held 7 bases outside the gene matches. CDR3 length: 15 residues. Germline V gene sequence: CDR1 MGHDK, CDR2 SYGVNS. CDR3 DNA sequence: TGTGCCAGCAGTGACCCAGCGGGGCCAACCTACGAGCAGTACTTC. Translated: CASSDPAGPTYEQYF.

CDR3 amino acids: CASSLVAGDGYTF. The CDR3 region has the DNA TGCGCCAGCAGCTTGGTGGCAGGGGATGGCTACACCTTC. This chain connects TRBV5-1 to TRBJ1-2; D may be TRBD1 (6 bases). This CDR3 region has 13 residues. Germline CDR1 SGHRS, CDR2 YFSETQ. V lost 0 bases to trimming and J lost 6 bases, with 9 bases between them.

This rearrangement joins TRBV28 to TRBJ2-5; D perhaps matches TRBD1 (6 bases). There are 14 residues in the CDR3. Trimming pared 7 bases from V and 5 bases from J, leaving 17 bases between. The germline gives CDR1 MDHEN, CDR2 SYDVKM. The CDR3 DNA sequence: TGTGCCAGCAAGAGACAGGTTGGGTGGGAGACCCAGTACTTC. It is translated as CASKRQVGWETQYF.